This paragraph covers one T cell receptor (beta chain) sequence. Replicate PCRs run on sorted subsets employed around 200 ng DNA, around 31,000 T cell genomes. TCRdb's table, derived via immunoSEQ multiplex PCR, lists solely in-frame clones and lacks some. The table lists more than 400,000 clones, approximately 94% of them singletons. There were only Caucasian adults among the donors, and all lived in Nashville, Tennessee. The data were obtained in a study of shared clonotypes between healthy human individuals. Sequenced input: naive CD4+ T cells sorted from blood. Subset given: CD45RA+ positively selected. This clonotype was sampled from a young woman in good health.

Here the CDR3 reads CASSPAFAATTHEQYF. As DNA, the CDR3 is TGTGCCAGCAGTCCTGCATTCGCGGCCACGACCCACGAGCAGTACTTC. The gene calls are TRBV28 and TRBJ2-7; D not certain. The germline V and J ends were trimmed by 5 bases and 5 bases, with 22 bases remaining between them. This CDR3 has 16 residues. Germline V gene data show CDR1 as MDHEN and CDR2 as SYDVKM.